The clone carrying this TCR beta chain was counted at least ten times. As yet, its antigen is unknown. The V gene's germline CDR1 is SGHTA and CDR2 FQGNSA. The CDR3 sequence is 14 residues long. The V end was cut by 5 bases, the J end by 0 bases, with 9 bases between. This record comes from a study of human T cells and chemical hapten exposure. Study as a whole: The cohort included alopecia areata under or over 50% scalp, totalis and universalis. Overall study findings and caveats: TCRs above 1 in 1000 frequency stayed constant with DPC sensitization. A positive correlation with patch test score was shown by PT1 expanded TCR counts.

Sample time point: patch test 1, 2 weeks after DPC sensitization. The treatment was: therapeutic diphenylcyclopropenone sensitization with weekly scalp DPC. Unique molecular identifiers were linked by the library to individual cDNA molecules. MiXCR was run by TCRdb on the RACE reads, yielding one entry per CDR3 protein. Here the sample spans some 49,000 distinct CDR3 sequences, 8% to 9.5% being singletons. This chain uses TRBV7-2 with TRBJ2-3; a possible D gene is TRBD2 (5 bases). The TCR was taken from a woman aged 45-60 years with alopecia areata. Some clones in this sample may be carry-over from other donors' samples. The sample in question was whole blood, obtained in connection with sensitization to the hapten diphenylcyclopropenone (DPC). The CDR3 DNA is TGTGCCAGCAGCGCCGGACTGAGCACAGATACGCAGTATTTT. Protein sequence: CASSAGLSTDTQYF.